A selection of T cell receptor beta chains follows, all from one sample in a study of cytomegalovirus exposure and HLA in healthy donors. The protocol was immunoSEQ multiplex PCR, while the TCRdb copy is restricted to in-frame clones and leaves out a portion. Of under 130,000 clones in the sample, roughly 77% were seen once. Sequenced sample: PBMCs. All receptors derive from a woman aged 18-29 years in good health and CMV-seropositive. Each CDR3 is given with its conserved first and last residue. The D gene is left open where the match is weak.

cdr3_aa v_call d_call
CASSWGQGATNEKLFF TRBV19 TRBD1
CASSLPGFYGYTF TRBV28 .
CASSLGQGQRNTEAFF TRBV5-1 TRBD1
CASSQTSGRASYNEQFF TRBV7-6 TRBD2
CASTAKTEAFF TRBV6-4 .
CASSIKRNTEAFF TRBV19 .
CASSLYGGSNQPQHF TRBV28 .
CASSSQGGRNEQFF TRBV7-9 .
CASRQGANTGELFF TRBV10-1 TRBD1
CASSLTRVNEQFF TRBV7-3 .
CASSQGTGSGNEQFF TRBV5-4 TRBD1
CASSHKGSRGRVFEKLFF TRBV28 TRBD1
CAWIGGRKSYEQYF TRBV30 .
CASSALAGEYNEQFF TRBV7-3 TRBD2
CASSSAGFDTEAFF TRBV5-5 .
CASSQDFGTIETQYF TRBV14 .
CAISAGQDNEKLFF TRBV10-3 TRBD1
CASSPSPEETQYF TRBV7-2 .
CASSLGLALGETQYF TRBV5-1 TRBD2
CASSQATNTEAFF TRBV4-3 .
CSVESGSSYEQYF TRBV29-1 TRBD2
CASSSLDKNQPQHF TRBV7-9 .
CAWSYRVNTEAFF TRBV30 .
CASSWGSSRGGSPLHF TRBV5-5 .
CASSVAPASGTTGELFF TRBV9 .
CASSQQQGFKNIQYF TRBV4-3 .
CASSPGGSRTTTQYF TRBV5-4 .
CASSVGRAGLYGYTF TRBV9 .
CASSRTSGQETQYF TRBV27 TRBD2
CASSRWDLPYGYTF TRBV7-9 .
CASSQDGGGTDTQYF TRBV4-2 .
CASSQRLDRVASPLHF TRBV4-2 TRBD1
CASSENPGTGSNQPQHF TRBV6-1 TRBD1
CASTSLFSTDTQYF TRBV6-5 .
CASSTQGGNYGYTF TRBV27 TRBD1
CASSLVPTYPYEQYF TRBV5-1 .
CASKRGPTSTDTQYF TRBV6-5 .
CASSFEASGGAAEQYF TRBV6-4 TRBD2